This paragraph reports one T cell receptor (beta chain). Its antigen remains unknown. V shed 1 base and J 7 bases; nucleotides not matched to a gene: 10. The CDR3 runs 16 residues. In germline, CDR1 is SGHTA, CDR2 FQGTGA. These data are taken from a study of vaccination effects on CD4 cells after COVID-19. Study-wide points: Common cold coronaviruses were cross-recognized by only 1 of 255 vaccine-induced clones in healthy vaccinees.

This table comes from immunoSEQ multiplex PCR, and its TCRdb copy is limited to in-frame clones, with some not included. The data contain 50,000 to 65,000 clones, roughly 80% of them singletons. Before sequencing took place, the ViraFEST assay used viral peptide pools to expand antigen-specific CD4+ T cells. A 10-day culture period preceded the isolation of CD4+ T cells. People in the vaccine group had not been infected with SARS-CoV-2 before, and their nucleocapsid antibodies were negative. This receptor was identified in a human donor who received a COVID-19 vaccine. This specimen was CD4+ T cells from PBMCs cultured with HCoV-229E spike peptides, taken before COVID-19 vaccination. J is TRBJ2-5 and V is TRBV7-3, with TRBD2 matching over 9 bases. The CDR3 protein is CASSLSASGGNVTQYF. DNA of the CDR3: TGTGCCAGCAGCTTAAGCGCCAGCGGGGGGAATGTGACCCAGTACTTC.